The 2 T cell receptor beta chains below come from one sample, sequenced in a study of tissue T cells after allogeneic stem cell transplantation. The time point: mouse harvest day 14 after allogeneic transplant. Each mouse received 10^7 T-cell-depleted marrow cells plus 10^6 splenic CD5+ T cells by tail vein. Sequenced by immunoSEQ multiplex PCR; TCRdb stores in-frame clones only, minus some. The profile shows fewer than 6,500 clones, 30% to 35% of them singletons. Sequencing input: skin. Every receptor here comes from a female BALB/c mouse given C57BL/6 T cells with graft-versus-host disease after an allogeneic hematopoietic cell transplant.

To note about this clone: The genes are named according to mouse. The read stops 1 residue short of the end of the CDR3; the missing end is completed from the germline J gene. The V and J genes are TRBV13-1 and TRBJ1-5, with 9 nucleotides matching TRBD1. This CDR3 contains 16 residues. Trimming removed 3 bases from V and 3 bases from J; junction bases left unmatched: 7. Germline V CDR1 and CDR2: NSHNY, SYGAGN. Here the CDR3 reads CASSASPQGANQAPLF. CDR3 DNA, as far as it was read: TGTGCCAGCAGTGCCTCTCCACAGGGGGCCAACCAGGCTCCGCTT.

On this clone: The genes are named according to mouse. The read ends 1 residue shy of where the CDR3 ends; the end is completed using the germline J gene. The chain has TRBV16 and TRBJ1-4; D unclear. V lost 5 bases to trimming and J lost 4 bases, with 2 bases between them. Germline loops: CDR1 SGHSA, CDR2 FRNQAP. This CDR3 is 11 amino acids long. CDR3 residues: CASSLNERLFF. Incomplete CDR3 DNA: TGTGCAAGCAGCCTCAACGAAAGATTATTT.